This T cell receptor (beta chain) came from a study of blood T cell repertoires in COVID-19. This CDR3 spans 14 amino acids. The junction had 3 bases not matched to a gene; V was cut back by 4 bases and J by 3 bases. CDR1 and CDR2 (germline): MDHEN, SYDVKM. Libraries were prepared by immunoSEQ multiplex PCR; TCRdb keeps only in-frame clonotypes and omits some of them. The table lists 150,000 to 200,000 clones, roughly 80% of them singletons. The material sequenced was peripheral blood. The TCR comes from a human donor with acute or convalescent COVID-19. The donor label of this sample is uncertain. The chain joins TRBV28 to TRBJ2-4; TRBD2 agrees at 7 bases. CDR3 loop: CASSSPGGKNIQYF. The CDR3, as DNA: TGTGCCAGCAGTTCCCCGGGGGGCAAAAACATTCAGTACTTC.